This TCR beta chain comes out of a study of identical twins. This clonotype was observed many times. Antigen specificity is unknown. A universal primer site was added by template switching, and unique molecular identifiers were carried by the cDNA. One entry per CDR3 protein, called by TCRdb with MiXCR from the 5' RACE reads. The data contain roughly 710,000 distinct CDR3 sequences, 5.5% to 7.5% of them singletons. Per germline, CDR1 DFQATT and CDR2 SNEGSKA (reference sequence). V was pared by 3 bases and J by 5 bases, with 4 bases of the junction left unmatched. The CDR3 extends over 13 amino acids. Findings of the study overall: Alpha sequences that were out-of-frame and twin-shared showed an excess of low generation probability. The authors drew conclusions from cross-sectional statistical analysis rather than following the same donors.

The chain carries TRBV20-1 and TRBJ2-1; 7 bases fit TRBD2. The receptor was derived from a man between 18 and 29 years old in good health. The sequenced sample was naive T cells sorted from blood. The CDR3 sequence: CSASGRNNNEQFF. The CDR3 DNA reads TGCAGTGCTAGCGGGAGGAATAACAATGAGCAGTTCTTC.